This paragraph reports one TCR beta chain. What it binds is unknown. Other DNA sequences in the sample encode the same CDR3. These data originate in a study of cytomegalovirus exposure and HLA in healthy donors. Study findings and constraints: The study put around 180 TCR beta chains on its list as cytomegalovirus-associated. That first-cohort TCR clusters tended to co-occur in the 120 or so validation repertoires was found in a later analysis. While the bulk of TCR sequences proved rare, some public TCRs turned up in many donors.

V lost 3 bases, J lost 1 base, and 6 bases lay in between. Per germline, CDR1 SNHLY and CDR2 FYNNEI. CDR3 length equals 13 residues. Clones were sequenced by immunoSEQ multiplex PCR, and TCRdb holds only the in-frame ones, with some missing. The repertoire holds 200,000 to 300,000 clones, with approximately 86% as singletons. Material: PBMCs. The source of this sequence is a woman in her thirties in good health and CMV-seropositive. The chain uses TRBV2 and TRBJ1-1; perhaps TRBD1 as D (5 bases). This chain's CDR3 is CASSDQGNTEAFF. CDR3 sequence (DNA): TGTGCCAGCAGTGACCAGGGGAACACTGAAGCTTTCTTT.